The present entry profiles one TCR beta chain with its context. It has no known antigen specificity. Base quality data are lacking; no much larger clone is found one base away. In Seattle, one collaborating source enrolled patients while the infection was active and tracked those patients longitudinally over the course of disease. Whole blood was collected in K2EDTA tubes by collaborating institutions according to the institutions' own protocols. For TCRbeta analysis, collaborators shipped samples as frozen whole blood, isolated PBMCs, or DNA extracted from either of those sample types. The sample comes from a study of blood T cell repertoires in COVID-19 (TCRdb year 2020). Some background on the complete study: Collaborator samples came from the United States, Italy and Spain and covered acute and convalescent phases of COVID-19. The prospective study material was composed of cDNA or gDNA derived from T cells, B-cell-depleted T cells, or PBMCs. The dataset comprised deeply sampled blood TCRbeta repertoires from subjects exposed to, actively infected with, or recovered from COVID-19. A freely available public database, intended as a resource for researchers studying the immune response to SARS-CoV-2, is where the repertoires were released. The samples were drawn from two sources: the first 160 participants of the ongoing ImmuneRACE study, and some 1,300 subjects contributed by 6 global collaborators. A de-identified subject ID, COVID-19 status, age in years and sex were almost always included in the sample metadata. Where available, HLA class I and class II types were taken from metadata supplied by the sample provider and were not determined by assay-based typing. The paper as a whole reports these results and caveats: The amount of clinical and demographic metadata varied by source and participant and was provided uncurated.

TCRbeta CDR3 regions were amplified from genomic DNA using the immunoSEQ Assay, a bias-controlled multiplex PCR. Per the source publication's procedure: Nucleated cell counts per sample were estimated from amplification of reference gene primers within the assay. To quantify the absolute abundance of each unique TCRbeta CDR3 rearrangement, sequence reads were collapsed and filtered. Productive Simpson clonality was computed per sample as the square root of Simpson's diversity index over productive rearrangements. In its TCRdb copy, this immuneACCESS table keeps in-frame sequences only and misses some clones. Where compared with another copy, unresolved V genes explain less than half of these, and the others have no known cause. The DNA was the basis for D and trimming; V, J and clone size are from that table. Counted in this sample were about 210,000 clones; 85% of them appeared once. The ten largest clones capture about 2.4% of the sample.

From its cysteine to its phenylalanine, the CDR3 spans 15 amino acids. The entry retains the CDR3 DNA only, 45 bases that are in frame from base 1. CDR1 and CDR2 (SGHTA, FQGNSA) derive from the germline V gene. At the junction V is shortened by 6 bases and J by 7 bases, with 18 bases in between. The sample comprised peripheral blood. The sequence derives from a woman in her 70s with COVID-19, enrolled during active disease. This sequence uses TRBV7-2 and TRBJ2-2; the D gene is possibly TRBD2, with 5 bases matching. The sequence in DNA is TGTGCCAGCAGTCGGGGAACTTTTTCCGGCGGGGAGCTGTTTTTT. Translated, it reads CASSRGTFSGGELFF.